This TCR beta chain was recorded in a study of blood T cell repertoires in COVID-19. In the study overall: Sites in the United States, Italy and Spain provided acute and convalescent COVID-19 samples. PBMCs, B-cell-depleted T cells, or T cells were the source of the cDNA or gDNA that made up the material.

Per the germline V gene, CDR1 is MNHEY and CDR2 is SVGAGI. V lost 2 bases, J lost 9 bases, and 11 bases lay in between. The CDR3 sequence is 14 residues long. How the authors handled the data: Amplifying reference gene primers gave estimates of nucleated cell counts. This table comes from immunoSEQ multiplex PCR, and its TCRdb copy is limited to in-frame clones, with some not included. D and trimming were read from the DNA, whereas the V and J calls and clone size are those reported in that table. Here the sample spans roughly 68,000 clones, over 75% being singletons. In this sample, this clone turned up once.

The gene calls are TRBV6-5 and TRBJ1-6, with D perhaps matching TRBD1 (6 bases). The sequenced material came from peripheral blood. The origin of this receptor is a man aged 50-59 years with acute or convalescent COVID-19. In DNA, the CDR3 is TGTGCCAGCAGTTACGAGGGGGGGAGTTCACCCCTCCACTTT. Residues: CASSYEGGSSPLHF.